This entry describes one TCR beta chain. Antigen: not known. This entry is derived from a study of T cell responses to AZD1222 COVID-19 vaccine. Study results and limitations: Reports say nearly half of spike-specific TCRs go after unmutated variant regions. Distributed over spike, vaccine-associated CD4 TCRs predominated at 160-218 and 743-854.

V lost 1 base and J lost 5, with 15 bases in between. Germline V gene sequence: CDR1 SGHTA, CDR2 FQGNSA. This CDR3 is built from 15 residues. Using immunoSEQ multiplex PCR, the repertoire was profiled, and TCRdb retains in-frame clones only, with some absent. Of some 100,000 clones in the sample, 86% were seen once. V usage is TRBV7-2 and J usage is TRBJ2-7; D may correspond to TRBD1 or TRBD2 (6 bases each). This specimen was peripheral blood, taken on day 0 of AZD1222 vaccination. This TCR was sampled from an adult in good health. CDR3 sequence: CASSLDPGASHEQYF. In DNA, the CDR3 is TGTGCCAGCAGCTTAGATCCGGGGGCTTCCCACGAGCAGTACTTC.